A single TCR beta chain is shown here with its context. Its antigen is not known. The data originate from a study of cytomegalovirus exposure and HLA in healthy donors. Use of 60 Vbeta and 13 Jbeta primers characterized the PCR. Repertoires were generated with immunoSEQ multiplex PCR, while TCRdb's copy carries only in-frame clones and drops some. The sample includes 150,000 to 200,000 clones, around 75% of them seen just once. Whole-study findings and limits: It was taken for granted in presence/absence analyses that sequencing depth across donors was roughly uniform.

This clonotype was sampled from a woman aged 25 to 39 in good health and CMV-seropositive. Material for sequencing was PBMCs.

The CDR3 DNA is TGTGCCAGCAGCTTGGGACAGGGAAAGGGGTCTGGGGCCAACGTCCTGACTTTC. It codes for CASSLGQGKGSGANVLTF. The J gene is TRBJ2-6, the V gene TRBV5-6; 7 positions agree with TRBD1. Trimming cost V 0 bases and J 1 base; bases outside gene matches: 7. The CDR3 is made up of 18 amino acids. From germline, CDR1 is SGHDT and CDR2 YYEEEE.